This is a list of T cell receptor beta chains from one sample in a study of blood T cell repertoires in COVID-19. The repertoire was sequenced with immunoSEQ multiplex PCR; TCRdb's copy has only in-frame clones and lacks some. The sample has roughly 500,000 clones, roughly 90% seen once. Sequencing input: PBMCs or T cells enriched from blood (not recorded which). All receptors derive from a middle-aged woman who had recovered from COVID-19. Both conserved end residues are part of each CDR3. Fields, in order: clone size, J gene, V gene, D gene, CDR3 protein, CDR3 DNA. D genes are given only for firm matches. Expanded clones are given a class, and other clones once, few, many or no size at all.

clone_size: once; j_call: TRBJ2-1; v_call: TRBV9; d_call: TRBD2; cdr3_aa: CASSVIAGGAWNEQFF; cdr3_nt: TGTGCCAGCAGCGTAATAGCGGGAGGCGCTTGGAATGAGCAGTTCTTC
clone_size: -; j_call: TRBJ1-2; v_call: TRBV13; d_call: TRBD1; cdr3_aa: CASSAGTAFNYGYTF; cdr3_nt: TGTGCCAGCAGCGCCGGGACAGCTTTTAACTATGGCTACACCTTC
clone_size: -; j_call: TRBJ2-5; v_call: TRBV7-2; d_call: -; cdr3_aa: CASSSTNDQTQYF; cdr3_nt: TGTGCCAGCAGCTCCACTAACGACCAGACCCAGTACTTC
clone_size: -; j_call: TRBJ1-1; v_call: TRBV7-2; d_call: -; cdr3_aa: CASSPFGSDTEAFF; cdr3_nt: TGTGCCAGCAGCCCTTTCGGTTCGGACACTGAAGCTTTCTTT
clone_size: -; j_call: TRBJ1-1; v_call: TRBV2; d_call: TRBD1; cdr3_aa: CASSDRSGTGQMNTEAFF; cdr3_nt: TGTGCCAGCAGTGACCGCTCAGGGACAGGGCAAATGAACACTGAAGCTTTCTTT
clone_size: once; j_call: TRBJ1-1; v_call: TRBV5-1; d_call: -; cdr3_aa: CASSITGRDTEAFF; cdr3_nt: TGCGCCAGCAGCATTACAGGAAGGGACACTGAAGCTTTCTTT
clone_size: -; j_call: TRBJ2-7; v_call: TRBV6-6; d_call: TRBD2; cdr3_aa: CASSGSGRSYEQYF; cdr3_nt: TGTGCCAGCAGCGGGAGCGGGAGATCCTACGAGCAGTACTTC
clone_size: -; j_call: TRBJ1-4; v_call: TRBV10-3; d_call: TRBD1; cdr3_aa: CAISETRGHEKLFF; cdr3_nt: TGTGCCATCAGTGAAACCAGGGGGCATGAAAAACTGTTTTTT
clone_size: few; j_call: TRBJ2-7; v_call: TRBV7-9; d_call: -; cdr3_aa: CASSLDGWREQYF; cdr3_nt: TGTGCCAGCAGCTTAGACGGGTGGCGCGAGCAGTACTTC
clone_size: few; j_call: TRBJ2-7; v_call: TRBV27; d_call: TRBD1; cdr3_aa: CASSATTGGRYEQYF; cdr3_nt: TGTGCCAGCAGTGCCACAACAGGGGGTCGGTACGAGCAGTACTTC
clone_size: -; j_call: TRBJ1-1; v_call: TRBV5-8; d_call: -; cdr3_aa: CASSRDVGGVAEAFF; cdr3_nt: TGTGCCAGCAGTCGTGATGTAGGGGGTGTGGCTGAAGCTTTCTTT
clone_size: -; j_call: TRBJ2-5; v_call: TRBV4-3; d_call: -; cdr3_aa: CASSQGPGRVKETQYF; cdr3_nt: TGCGCCAGCAGCCAAGGCCCTGGCAGGGTGAAAGAGACCCAGTACTTC
clone_size: -; j_call: TRBJ1-2; v_call: TRBV21-1; d_call: -; cdr3_aa: CASSKNHPFPGQGEIYGYTF; cdr3_nt: TGTGCCAGCAGCAAAAACCACCCGTTTCCGGGACAGGGAGAAATTTATGGCTACACCTTC
clone_size: -; j_call: TRBJ1-4; v_call: TRBV7-7; d_call: -; cdr3_aa: CASSLGGGTGEKLFF; cdr3_nt: TGTGCCAGCAGCTTAGGTGGAGGGACGGGTGAAAAACTGTTTTTT
clone_size: -; j_call: TRBJ2-2; v_call: TRBV30; d_call: -; cdr3_aa: CAWNSRATGELFF; cdr3_nt: TGTGCCTGGAATTCCAGGGCCACCGGGGAGCTGTTTTTT
clone_size: -; j_call: TRBJ2-1; v_call: TRBV27; d_call: TRBD2; cdr3_aa: CASSFGLAGRSSYNEQFF; cdr3_nt: TGTGCCAGCAGTTTCGGGCTAGCGGGTAGGAGCTCCTACAATGAGCAGTTCTTC
clone_size: -; j_call: TRBJ1-1; v_call: TRBV4-3; d_call: -; cdr3_aa: CASSQDGRGGGTEAFF; cdr3_nt: TGCGCCAGCAGCCAAGATGGAAGGGGAGGGGGCACTGAAGCTTTCTTT
clone_size: -; j_call: TRBJ1-5; v_call: TRBV25-1; d_call: TRBD1; cdr3_aa: CASRQTGGNQPQHF; cdr3_nt: TGTGCCAGCAGGCAGACAGGGGGCAATCAGCCCCAGCATTTT
clone_size: -; j_call: TRBJ2-7; v_call: TRBV7-6; d_call: -; cdr3_aa: CASSFGRDYEQYF; cdr3_nt: TGTGCCAGCAGCTTCGGACGGGACTACGAGCAGTACTTC
clone_size: once; j_call: TRBJ1-1; v_call: TRBV10-3; d_call: -; cdr3_aa: CAIGTGTLDEAFF; cdr3_nt: TGTGCCATCGGGACCGGGACATTGGATGAAGCTTTCTTT
clone_size: -; j_call: TRBJ1-1; v_call: TRBV7-2; d_call: TRBD1; cdr3_aa: CASTMDRVAEAFF; cdr3_nt: TGTGCCAGCACCATGGACAGGGTGGCTGAAGCTTTCTTT
clone_size: -; j_call: TRBJ2-5; v_call: TRBV5-1; d_call: -; cdr3_aa: CASSWRGPWGETQYF; cdr3_nt: TGCGCCAGCAGCTGGCGGGGACCCTGGGGGGAGACCCAGTACTTC
clone_size: -; j_call: TRBJ1-1; v_call: TRBV28; d_call: TRBD1; cdr3_aa: CASSLMTGMNTEAFF; cdr3_nt: TGTGCCAGCAGTCTGATGACAGGGATGAACACTGAAGCTTTCTTT